What follows are 8 T cell receptor beta chains derived from one specimen sequenced in a study of blood T cells in healthy people across ages. Then a second PCR, running about 6 to 12 cycles, was carried out with a sample-barcoded 5' primer and a J-beta primer mix. TCRdb re-derived calls from the 5' RACE reads in MiXCR, one entry per CDR3 protein. The data show 1.5 million to 2 million distinct CDR3 sequences, roughly 30% seen once. The specimen sequenced was blood. These receptors came from a woman aged 30 to 39 in good health.

This clonotype has at least ten counts. This chain connects TRBV28 to TRBJ2-5; D may be TRBD1 (5 bases). V was pared by 5 bases and J by 2 bases, with 12 bases between. The CDR3 covers 14 residues. CDR1 is MDHEN, CDR2 SYDVKM, per germline. CDR3 in amino acids: CASSPHRRQETQYF. DNA of the CDR3: TGTGCCAGCAGTCCTCACAGGCGTCAAGAGACCCAGTACTTC.

J is TRBJ1-1 and V is TRBV7-2; D unresolved. The CDR3 is made up of 16 amino acids. With 5 bases removed from V and 0 bases from J, the gap between germline ends came to 16 bases. Germline lookup yields CDR1 SGHTA and CDR2 FQGNSA. In nucleotides, the CDR3 is TGTGCCAGCAGCCGGCTCGTGGAGGACCTGAACACTGAAGCTTTCTTT. Amino acids: CASSRLVEDLNTEAFF.

This clonotype was observed many times. The chain carries TRBV12-5 and TRBJ2-5, with D possibly being TRBD2 (7 bases). Germline V lookup: CDR1 LGHNT, CDR2 FRNRAP. The V and J ends lost 7 bases and 2 bases respectively, with 17 bases between them. The CDR3 totals 15 residues. CDR3 in DNA: TGTGCTAGTGTCCTCCGGGGGGCGGGGCAAGAGACCCAGTACTTC. It is translated as CASVLRGAGQETQYF.

The J gene is TRBJ2-1, the V gene TRBV30, with TRBD2 matching 13 bases. The CDR3 is 20 residues long. V was pared by 1 base and J by 1 base, with 13 bases of the junction left unmatched. Germline CDR1 GTSNPN, CDR2 SVGIG (reference sequence). The CDR3 reads CAWSAPGTSGVKGSYNEQFF. In DNA form, the CDR3 reads TGTGCCTGGAGTGCCCCCGGGACTAGCGGGGTTAAGGGTTCCTACAATGAGCAGTTCTTC.

Notes on this clonotype: One end of the junction does not line up with germline, which may come from a read error. The CDR3 DNA follows: TGTGCCAGCAGCCCGCGGACAGGGGGATCCATCTATGGCTGCACCTTC. It encodes CASSPRTGGSIYGCTF. The V gene is TRBV7-2, the J gene TRBJ1-2, with 10 nucleotides matching TRBD1. Germline V CDR1 and CDR2: SGHTA, FQGNSA. CDR3 length: 16 residues.

This chain connects TRBV7-9 to TRBJ1-1; D perhaps matches TRBD1 (6 bases). CDR1 and CDR2 (germline): SEHNR, FQNEAQ (reference sequence). The CDR3 totals 13 residues. Trimming removed 8 bases at V and 0 bases at J, with 10 bases between. CDR3 nucleotides: TGTGCCAGCTGCGAGGGGGTGAACACTGAAGCTTTCTTT. This gives the protein CASCEGVNTEAFF.

Comment on this clonotype: One end of the junction varies from germline; a read error may be responsible. The chain is built from TRBV28 and TRBJ1-2; 8 positions match TRBD1. The V gene's germline CDR1 is MDHEN and CDR2 SYDVKM. CDR3 size: 15 residues. The CDR3 region has the DNA TGCGCCAGCAGTTCCCTAGACAGGGGCTACTATGGCTACACCTTC. Its translation: CASSSLDRGYYGYTF.

This clonotype was seen a handful of times. CDR3 bases: TGCGCCAGCGGCAAAGCGGGCCAAAGCACAGATACGCAGTATTTT. The encoded protein is CASGKAGQSTDTQYF. The V gene is TRBV5-1, the J gene TRBJ2-3, with D maybe TRBD2 (6 bases). With 7 bases removed from V and 0 bases from J, the gap between germline ends came to 15 bases. Germline CDR1 is SGHRS and CDR2 is YFSETQ. This CDR3 region has 15 residues. The full variable domain, with the rest looked up from reference TRBV5-1 and TRBJ2-3, is KAGVTQTPRYLIKTRGQQVTLSCSPISGHRSVSWYQQTPGQGLQFLFEYFSETQRNKGNFPGRFSGRQFSNSRSEMNVSTLELGDSALYLCASGKAGQSTDTQYFGPGTRLTVL.